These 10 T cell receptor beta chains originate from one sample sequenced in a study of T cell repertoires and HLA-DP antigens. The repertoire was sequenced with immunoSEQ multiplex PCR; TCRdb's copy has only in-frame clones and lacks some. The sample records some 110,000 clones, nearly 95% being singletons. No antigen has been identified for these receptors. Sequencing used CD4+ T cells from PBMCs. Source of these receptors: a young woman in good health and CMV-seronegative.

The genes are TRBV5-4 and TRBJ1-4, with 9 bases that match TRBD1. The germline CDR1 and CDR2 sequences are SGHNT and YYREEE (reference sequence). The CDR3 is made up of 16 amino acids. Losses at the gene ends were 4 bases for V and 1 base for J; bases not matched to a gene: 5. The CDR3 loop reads CASSGGTGRTNEKLFF. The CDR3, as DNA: TGTGCCAGCAGCGGGGGGACAGGGAGAACTAATGAAAAACTGTTTTTT. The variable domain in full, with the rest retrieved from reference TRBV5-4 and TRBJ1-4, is ETGVTQSPTHLIKTRGQQVTLRCSSQSGHNTVSWYQQALGQGPQFIFQYYREEENGRGNFPPRFSGLQFPNYSSELNVNALELDDSALYLCASSGGTGRTNEKLFFGSGTQLSVL.

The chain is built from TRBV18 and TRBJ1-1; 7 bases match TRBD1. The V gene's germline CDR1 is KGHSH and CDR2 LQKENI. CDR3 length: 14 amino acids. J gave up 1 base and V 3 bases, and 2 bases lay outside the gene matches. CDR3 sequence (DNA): TGTGCCAGCTCACCCGACAGGGCGAACACTGAAGCTTTCTTT. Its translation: CASSPDRANTEAFF.

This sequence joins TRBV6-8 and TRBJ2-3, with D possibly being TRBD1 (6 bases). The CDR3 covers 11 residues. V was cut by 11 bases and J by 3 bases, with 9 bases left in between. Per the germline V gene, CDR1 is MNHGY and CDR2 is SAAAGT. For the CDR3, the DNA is TGTGCCGGTCAGGGGACAGATACGCAGTATTTT. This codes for CAGQGTDTQYF.

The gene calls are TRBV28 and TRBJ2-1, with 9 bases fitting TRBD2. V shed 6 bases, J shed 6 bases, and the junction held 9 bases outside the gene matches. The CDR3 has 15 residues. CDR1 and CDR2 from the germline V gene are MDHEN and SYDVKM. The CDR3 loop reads CASSGTGTSINEQFF. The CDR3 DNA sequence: TGTGCCAGCAGCGGGACCGGGACTAGCATCAATGAGCAGTTCTTC.

The CDR3 region has the DNA TGTGCCTGGAGTGTACCAGGGACTAATTCACCCCTCCACTTT. Translating it yields CAWSVPGTNSPLHF. V gene TRBV30 combines with J gene TRBJ1-6, with D possibly being TRBD1 (5 bases). The CDR3 contains 14 residues. Trimming stripped 0 bases from V and 6 bases from J, with 9 bases between. The V gene's germline CDR1 is GTSNPN and CDR2 SVGIG (reference sequence).

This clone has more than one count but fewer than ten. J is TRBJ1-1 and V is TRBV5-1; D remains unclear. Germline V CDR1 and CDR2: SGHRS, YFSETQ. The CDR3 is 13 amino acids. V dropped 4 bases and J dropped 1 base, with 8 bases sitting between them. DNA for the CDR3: TGCGCCAGCAGCCCCCCCGCGAACACTGAAGCTTTCTTT. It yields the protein CASSPPANTEAFF.

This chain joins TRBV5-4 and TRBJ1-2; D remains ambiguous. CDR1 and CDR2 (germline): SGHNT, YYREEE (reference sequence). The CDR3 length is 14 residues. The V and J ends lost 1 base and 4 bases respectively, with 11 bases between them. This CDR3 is CASSLKKAPYGYTF. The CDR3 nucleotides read TGTGCCAGCAGCTTGAAAAAGGCACCCTATGGCTACACCTTC. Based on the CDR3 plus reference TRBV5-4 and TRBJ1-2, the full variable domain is ETGVTQSPTHLIKTRGQQVTLRCSSQSGHNTVSWYQQALGQGPQFIFQYYREEENGRGNFPPRFSGLQFPNYSSELNVNALELDDSALYLCASSLKKAPYGYTFGSGTRLTVV.

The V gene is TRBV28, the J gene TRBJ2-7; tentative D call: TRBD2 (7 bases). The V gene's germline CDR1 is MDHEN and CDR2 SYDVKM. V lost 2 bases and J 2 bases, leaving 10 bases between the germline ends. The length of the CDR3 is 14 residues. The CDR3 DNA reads TGTGCCAGCAGTTTAGGGGGGGCGGCCTACGAGCAGTACGTC. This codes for CASSLGGAAYEQYV.

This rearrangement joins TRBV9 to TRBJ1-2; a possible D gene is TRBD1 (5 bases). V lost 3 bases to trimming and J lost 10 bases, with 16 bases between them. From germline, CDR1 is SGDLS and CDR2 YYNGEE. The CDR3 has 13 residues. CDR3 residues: CASSARDPNPYTF. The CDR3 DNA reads TGTGCCAGCAGCGCCCGGGACCCAAACCCCTACACCTTC.

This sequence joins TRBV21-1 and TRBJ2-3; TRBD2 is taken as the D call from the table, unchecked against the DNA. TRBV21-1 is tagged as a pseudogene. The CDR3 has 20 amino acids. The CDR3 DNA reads TGTGCCAGCTTCCATACCAGGCGACTAGCGGGGGGGCCTGGCACAGATACGCAGTATTTT. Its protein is CASFHTRRLAGGPGTDTQYF.